The clone carrying this TCR beta chain was detected once. Generated by immunoSEQ multiplex PCR, the TCRdb table keeps only in-frame clones and is missing some. The sample yields roughly 500,000 clones, roughly 88% seen once. Germline CDR1 SNHLY, CDR2 FYNNEI. V lost 2 bases, J lost 9 bases, and 4 bases stayed unmatched. The CDR3 has 15 amino acids. This sample was included in a study of blood T cell repertoires in COVID-19. The V call is TRBV2, the J call TRBJ1-6, with 10 nucleotides matching TRBD1. The specimen was PBMCs or T cells enriched from blood (not recorded which). The origin of this receptor is a woman between 40 and 55 years old who had recovered from COVID-19. The CDR3 DNA follows: TGTGCCAGCAGTGAATGGGGGACAGGGGTTTCACCCCTCCACTTT. Translating it yields CASSEWGTGVSPLHF.